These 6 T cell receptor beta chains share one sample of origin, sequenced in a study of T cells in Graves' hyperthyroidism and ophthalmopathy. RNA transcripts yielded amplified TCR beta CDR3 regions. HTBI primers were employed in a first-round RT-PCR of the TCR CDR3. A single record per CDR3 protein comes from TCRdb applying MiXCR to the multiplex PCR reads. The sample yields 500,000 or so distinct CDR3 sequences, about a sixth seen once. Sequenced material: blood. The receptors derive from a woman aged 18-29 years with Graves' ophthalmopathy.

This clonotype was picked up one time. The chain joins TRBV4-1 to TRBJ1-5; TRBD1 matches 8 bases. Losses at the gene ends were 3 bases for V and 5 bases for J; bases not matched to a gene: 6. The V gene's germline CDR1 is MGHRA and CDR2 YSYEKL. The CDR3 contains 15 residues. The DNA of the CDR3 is TGCGCCAGCAGCCAGACGACACAGGGGGATCAGCCCCAGCATTTT. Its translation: CASSQTTQGDQPQHF.

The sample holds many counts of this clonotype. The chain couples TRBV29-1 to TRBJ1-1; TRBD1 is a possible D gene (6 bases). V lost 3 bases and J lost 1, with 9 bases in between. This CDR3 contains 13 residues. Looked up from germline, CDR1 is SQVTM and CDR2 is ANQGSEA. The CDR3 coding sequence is TGCAGCGTTGAGGGGACACCGAACACTGAAGCTTTCTTT. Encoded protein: CSVEGTPNTEAFF.

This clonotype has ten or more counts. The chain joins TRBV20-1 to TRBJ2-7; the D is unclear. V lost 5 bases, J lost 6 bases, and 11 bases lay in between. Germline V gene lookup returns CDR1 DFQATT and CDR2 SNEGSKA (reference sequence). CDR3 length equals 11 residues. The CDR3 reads CSAEEAFEQYF. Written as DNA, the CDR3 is TGCAGTGCTGAGGAAGCTTTCGAGCAGTACTTC.

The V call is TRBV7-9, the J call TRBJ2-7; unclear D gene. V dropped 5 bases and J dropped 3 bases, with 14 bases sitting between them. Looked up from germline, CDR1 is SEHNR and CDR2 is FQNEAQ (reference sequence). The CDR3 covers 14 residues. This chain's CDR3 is CASSRTDLYYEQYF. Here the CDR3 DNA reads TGTGCCAGCAGCCGGACGGACCTATACTACGAGCAGTACTTC.

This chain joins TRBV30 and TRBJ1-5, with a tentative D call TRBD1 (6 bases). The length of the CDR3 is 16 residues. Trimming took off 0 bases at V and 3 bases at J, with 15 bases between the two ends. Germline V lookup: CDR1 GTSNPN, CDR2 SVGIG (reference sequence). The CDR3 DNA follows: TGTGCCTGGAGTGTACAAGGAGGACAGAACAATCAGCCCCAGCATTTT. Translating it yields CAWSVQGGQNNQPQHF. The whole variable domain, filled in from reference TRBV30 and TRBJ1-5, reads SQTIHQWPATLVQPVGSPLSLECTVEGTSNPNLYWYRQAAGRGLQLLFYSVGIGQISSEVPQNLSASRPQDRQFILSSKKLLLSDSGFYLCAWSVQGGQNNQPQHFGDGTRLSIL.

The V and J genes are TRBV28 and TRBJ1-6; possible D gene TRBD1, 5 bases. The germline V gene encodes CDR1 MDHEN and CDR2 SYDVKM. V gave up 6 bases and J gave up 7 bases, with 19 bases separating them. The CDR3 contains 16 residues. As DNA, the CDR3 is TGTGCCAGCAGATTAACAATGAGCAGGGCGAATTCACCCCTCCACTTT. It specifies CASRLTMSRANSPLHF.